This T cell receptor (beta chain) was profiled in a study of blood T cell repertoires in COVID-19. As for the study in general: Samples representing acute and convalescent COVID-19 were sourced from the United States, Italy and Spain. Nucleic acid was either cDNA or gDNA, and it came from T cells, B-cell-depleted T cells, or PBMCs.

Measured with immunoSEQ multiplex PCR; TCRdb has only the in-frame clones, and not every one. This sample carries 80,000 to 100,000 clones, more than 75% of them seen once, and the ten largest clones take 15% to 20%. This clone is medium-sized (0.01 to 0.1%) within its sample. The same CDR3 is also encoded by other DNA sequences in this sample. The TCR was taken from a human donor in a cohort sampled during active COVID-19. The source material was peripheral blood.

CDR3 DNA sequence: TGTGCCAGCAGTTCAGGGACAGGGGGCGGCTATGGCTACACCTTC. It translates to CASSSGTGGGYGYTF. The rearrangement links TRBV6-5 to TRBJ1-2; 12 nucleotides match TRBD1. CDR3 length equals 15 residues. The germline CDR1 and CDR2 sequences are MNHEY and SVGAGI. J was trimmed by 4 bases and V by 4 bases; bases with no gene match: 4.